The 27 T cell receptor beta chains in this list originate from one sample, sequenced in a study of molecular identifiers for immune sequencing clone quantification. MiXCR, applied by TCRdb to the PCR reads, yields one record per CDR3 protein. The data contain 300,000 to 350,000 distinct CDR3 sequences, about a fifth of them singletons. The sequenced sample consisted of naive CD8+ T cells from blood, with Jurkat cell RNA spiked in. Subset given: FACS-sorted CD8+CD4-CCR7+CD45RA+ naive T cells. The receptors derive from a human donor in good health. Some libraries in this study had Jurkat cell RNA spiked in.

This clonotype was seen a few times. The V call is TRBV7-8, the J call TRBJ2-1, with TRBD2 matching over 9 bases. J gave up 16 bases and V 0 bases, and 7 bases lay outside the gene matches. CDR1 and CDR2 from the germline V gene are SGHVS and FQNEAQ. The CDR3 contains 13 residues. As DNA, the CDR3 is TGTGCCAGCAGCTTAGCCCCCGCGGGGGGGCTTTTCTTC. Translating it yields CASSLAPAGGLFF. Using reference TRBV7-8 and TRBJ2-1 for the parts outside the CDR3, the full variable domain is GAGVSQSPRYKVAKRGQDVALRCDPISGHVSLFWYQQALGQGPEFLTYFQNEAQLDKSGLPSDRFFAERPEGSVSTLKIQRTQQEDSAVYLCASSLAPAGGLFFGPGTRLTVL.

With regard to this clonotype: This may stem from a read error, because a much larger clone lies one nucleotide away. For the CDR3, the DNA is TGTGCCAGCAGCTTACCAGCGGGAGTGTCCCACAGCTCCTACAATGAGCAGTTCTTC. Its protein product is CASSLPAGVSHSSYNEQFF. This chain connects TRBV7-9 to TRBJ2-1; 8 bases fit TRBD2. This CDR3 contains 19 residues. Germline V lookup: CDR1 SEHNR, CDR2 FQNEAQ (reference sequence). The V segment lost 2 bases and the J segment 0 bases; nucleotides outside the gene matches: 12.

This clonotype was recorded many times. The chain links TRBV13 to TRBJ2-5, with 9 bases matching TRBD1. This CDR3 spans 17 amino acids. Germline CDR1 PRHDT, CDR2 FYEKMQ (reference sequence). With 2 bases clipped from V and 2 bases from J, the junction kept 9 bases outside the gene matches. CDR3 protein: CASSLRVLDRGQETQYF. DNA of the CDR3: TGTGCCAGCAGCTTACGGGTTTTGGACAGGGGACAAGAGACCCAGTACTTC.

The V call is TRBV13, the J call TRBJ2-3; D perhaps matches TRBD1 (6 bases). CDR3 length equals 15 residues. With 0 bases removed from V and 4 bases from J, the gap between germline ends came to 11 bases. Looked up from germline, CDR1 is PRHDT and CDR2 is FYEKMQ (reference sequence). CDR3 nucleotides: TGTGCCAGCAGCTTAGGCGAGGCAGGGGCAGATACGCAGTATTTT. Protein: CASSLGEAGADTQYF.

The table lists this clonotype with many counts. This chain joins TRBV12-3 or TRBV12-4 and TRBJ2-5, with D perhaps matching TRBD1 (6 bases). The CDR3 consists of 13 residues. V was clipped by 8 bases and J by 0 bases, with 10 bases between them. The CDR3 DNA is TGTGCCAGCGTAGACAGGAACCAAGAGACCCAGTACTTC. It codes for CASVDRNQETQYF.

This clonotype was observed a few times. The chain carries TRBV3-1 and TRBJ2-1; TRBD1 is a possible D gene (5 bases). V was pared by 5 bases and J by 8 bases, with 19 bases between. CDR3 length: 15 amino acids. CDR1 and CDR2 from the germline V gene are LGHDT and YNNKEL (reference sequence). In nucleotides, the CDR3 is TGTGCCAGCAGCATAGGCACCGGCCTAGGGGATGAGCAGTTCTTC. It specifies CASSIGTGLGDEQFF.

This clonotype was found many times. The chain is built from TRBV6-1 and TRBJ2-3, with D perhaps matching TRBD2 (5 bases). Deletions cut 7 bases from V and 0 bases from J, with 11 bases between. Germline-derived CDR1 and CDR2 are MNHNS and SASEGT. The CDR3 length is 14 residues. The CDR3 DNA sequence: TGTGCCAGCATTCTCGGACTGAGCACAGATACGCAGTATTTT. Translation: CASILGLSTDTQYF.

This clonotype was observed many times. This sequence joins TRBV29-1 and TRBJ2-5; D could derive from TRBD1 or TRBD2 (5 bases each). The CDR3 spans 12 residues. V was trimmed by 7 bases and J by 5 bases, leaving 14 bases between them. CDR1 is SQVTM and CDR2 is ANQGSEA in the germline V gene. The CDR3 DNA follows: TGCAGCGACCGGGGACCGAGCGAGACCCAGTACTTC. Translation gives CSDRGPSETQYF. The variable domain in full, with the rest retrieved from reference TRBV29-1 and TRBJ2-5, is SAVISQKPSRDICQRGTSLTIQCQVDSQVTMMFWYRQQPGQSLTLIATANQGSEATYESGFVIDKFPISRPNLTFSTLTVSNMSPEDSSIYLCSDRGPSETQYFGPGTRLLVL.

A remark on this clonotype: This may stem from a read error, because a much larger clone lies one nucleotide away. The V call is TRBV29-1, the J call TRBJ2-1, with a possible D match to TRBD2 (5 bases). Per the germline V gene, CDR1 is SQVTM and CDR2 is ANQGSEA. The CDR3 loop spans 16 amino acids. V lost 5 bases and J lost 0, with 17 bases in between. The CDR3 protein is CSVKGSPGSSYNEQFF. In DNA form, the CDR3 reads TGCAGCGTTAAAGGAAGTCCGGGGAGCTCCTACAATGAGCAGTTCTTC.

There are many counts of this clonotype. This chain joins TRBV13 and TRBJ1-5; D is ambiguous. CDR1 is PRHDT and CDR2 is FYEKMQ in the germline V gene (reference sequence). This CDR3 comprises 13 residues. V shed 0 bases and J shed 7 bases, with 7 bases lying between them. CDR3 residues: CASSLGQVQPQHF. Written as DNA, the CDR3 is TGTGCCAGCAGCTTAGGTCAGGTGCAGCCCCAGCATTTT.

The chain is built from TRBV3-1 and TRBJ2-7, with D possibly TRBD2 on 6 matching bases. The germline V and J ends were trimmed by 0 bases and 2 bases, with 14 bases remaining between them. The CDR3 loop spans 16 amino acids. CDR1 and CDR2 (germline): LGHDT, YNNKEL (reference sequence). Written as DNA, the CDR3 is TGTGCCAGCAGCCAAGATCTCGGGGGTAGGGCCTACGAGCAGTACTTC. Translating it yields CASSQDLGGRAYEQYF.

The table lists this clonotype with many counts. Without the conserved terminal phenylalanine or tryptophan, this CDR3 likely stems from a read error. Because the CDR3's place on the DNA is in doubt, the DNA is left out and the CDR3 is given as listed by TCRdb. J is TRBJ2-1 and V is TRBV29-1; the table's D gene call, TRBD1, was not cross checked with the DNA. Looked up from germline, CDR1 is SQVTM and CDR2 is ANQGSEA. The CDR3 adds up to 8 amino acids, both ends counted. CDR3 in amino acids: CSVEPGTL.

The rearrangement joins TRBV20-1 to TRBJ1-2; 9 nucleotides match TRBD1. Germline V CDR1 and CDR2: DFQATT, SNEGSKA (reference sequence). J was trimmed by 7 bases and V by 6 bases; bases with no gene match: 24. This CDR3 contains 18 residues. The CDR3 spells CSAQIYKPGQGRRSGYTF. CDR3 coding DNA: TGCAGTGCCCAAATATATAAACCGGGACAGGGAAGAAGGAGTGGCTACACCTTC.

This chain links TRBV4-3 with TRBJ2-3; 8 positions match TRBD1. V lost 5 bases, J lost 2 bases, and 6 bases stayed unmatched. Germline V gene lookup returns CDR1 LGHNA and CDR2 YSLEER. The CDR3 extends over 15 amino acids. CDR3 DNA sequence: TGCGCCAGCAGCGGACAGGGCACGCACACAGATACGCAGTATTTT. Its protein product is CASSGQGTHTDTQYF.

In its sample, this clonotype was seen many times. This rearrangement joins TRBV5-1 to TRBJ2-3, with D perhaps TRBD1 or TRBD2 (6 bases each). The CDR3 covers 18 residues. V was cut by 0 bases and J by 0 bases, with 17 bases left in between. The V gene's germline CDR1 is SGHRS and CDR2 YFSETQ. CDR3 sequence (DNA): TGCGCCAGCAGCTTGGAGGTCGGGGGCCCTACTAGCACAGATACGCAGTATTTT. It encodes CASSLEVGGPTSTDTQYF.

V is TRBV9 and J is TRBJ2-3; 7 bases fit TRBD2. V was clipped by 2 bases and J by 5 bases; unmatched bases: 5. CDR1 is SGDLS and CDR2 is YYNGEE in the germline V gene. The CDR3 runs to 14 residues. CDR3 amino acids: CASSVAGDVDTQYF. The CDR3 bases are TGTGCCAGCAGCGTGGCGGGGGATGTAGATACGCAGTATTTT.

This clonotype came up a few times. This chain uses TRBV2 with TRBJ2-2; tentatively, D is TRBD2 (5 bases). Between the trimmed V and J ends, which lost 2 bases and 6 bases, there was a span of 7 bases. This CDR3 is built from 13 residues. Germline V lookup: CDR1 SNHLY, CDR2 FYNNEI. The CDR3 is CASSERGPGELFF. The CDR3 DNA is TGTGCCAGCAGTGAAAGAGGGCCCGGGGAGCTGTTTTTT.

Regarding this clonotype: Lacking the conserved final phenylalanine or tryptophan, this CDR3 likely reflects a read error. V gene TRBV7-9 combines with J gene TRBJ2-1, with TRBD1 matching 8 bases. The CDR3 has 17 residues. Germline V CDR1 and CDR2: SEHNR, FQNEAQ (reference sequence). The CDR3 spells CASSHPVGQGTDNGQFL. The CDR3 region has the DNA TGTGCCAGCAGTCACCCCGTCGGACAGGGTACCGACAATGGGCAGTTCCTC.

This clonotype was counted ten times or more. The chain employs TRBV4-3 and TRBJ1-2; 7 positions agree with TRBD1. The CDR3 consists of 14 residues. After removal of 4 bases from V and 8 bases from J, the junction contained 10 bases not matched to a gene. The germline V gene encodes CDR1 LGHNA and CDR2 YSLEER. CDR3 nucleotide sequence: TGCGCCAGCAGCCCCCTAGGACAGGTCCTCGGCTACACCTTC. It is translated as CASSPLGQVLGYTF.

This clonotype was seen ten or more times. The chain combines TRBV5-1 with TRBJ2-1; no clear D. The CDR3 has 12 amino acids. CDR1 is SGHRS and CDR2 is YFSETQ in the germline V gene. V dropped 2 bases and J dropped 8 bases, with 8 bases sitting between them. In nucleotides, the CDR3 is TGCGCCAGCAGCTTCGACTTGGATGAGCAGTTCTTC. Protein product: CASSFDLDEQFF. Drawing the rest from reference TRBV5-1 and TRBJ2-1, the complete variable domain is KAGVTQTPRYLIKTRGQQVTLSCSPISGHRSVSWYQQTPGQGLQFLFEYFSETQRNKGNFPGRFSGRQFSNSRSEMNVSTLELGDSALYLCASSFDLDEQFFGPGTRLTVL.

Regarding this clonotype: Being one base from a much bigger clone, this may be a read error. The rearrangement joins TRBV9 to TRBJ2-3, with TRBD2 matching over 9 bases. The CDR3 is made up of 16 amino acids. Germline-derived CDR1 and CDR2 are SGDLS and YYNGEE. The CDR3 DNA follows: TGTGCCAGCAGCGTAGTAAGCGGGGGGCCCACAGATACGCGGTATTTT. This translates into CASSVVSGGPTDTRYF.

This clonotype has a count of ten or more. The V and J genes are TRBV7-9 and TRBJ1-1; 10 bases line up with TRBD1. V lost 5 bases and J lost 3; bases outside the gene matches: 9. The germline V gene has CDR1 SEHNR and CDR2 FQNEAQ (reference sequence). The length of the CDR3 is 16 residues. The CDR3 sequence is CASSPSGTGVYTEAFF. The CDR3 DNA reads TGTGCCAGCAGCCCTTCCGGGACAGGGGTGTACACTGAAGCTTTCTTT.

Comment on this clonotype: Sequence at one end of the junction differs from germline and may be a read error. This chain's CDR3 is CVWSPGTGSQPQHF. CDR3 DNA sequence: TGTGTCTGGAGTCCCGGGACAGGGTCTCAGCCCCAGCATTTT. The genes are TRBV30 and TRBJ1-5, with 9 positions matching TRBD1. Germline CDR1 reads GTSNPN; CDR2 reads SVGIG (reference sequence). CDR3 size: 14 residues.

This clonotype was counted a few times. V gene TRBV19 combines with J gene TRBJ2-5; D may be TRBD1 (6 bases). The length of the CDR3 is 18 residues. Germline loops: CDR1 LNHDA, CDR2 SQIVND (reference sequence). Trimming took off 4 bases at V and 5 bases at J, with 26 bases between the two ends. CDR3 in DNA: TGTGCCAGTAGTAGCAGTACTCCGGGACACGGATTCCAGGAGACCCAGTACTTC. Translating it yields CASSSSTPGHGFQETQYF.

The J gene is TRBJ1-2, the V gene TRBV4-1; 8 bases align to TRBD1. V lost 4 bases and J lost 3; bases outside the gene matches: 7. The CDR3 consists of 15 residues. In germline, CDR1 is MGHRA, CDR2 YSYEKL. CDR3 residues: CASSRETGAHYGYTF. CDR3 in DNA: TGCGCCAGCAGCCGCGAGACAGGGGCTCACTATGGCTACACCTTC.

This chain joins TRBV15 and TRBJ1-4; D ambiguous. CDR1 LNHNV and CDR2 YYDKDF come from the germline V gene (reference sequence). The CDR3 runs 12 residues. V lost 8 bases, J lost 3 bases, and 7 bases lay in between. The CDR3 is CATRRANEKLFF. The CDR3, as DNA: TGTGCCACCCGGAGAGCTAATGAAAAACTGTTTTTT.

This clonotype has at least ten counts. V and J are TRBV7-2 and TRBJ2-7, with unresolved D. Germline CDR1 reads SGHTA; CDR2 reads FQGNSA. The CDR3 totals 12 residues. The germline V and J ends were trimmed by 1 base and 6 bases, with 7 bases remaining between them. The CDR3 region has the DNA TGTGCCAGCAGCTTAGATGCTGTCGAGCAGTACTTC. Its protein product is CASSLDAVEQYF. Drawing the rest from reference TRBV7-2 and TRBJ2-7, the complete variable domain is GAGVSQSPSNKVTEKGKDVELRCDPISGHTALYWYRQSLGQGLEFLIYFQGNSAPDKSGLPSDRFSAERTGGSVSTLTIQRTQQEDSAVYLCASSLDAVEQYFGPGTRLTVT.